This T cell receptor (beta chain) was documented in a study of technical replicates of blood from several donors. Sequencing used immunoSEQ multiplex PCR; TCRdb keeps in-frame clones, though not all of them. The table has over 75,000 clones, under 97% seen once. This sequence was found in a human donor in good health. The sequenced sample consisted of T cells isolated from PBMCs.

DNA for the CDR3: TGCGCCAGCAGCCAAGAGGGGGACAGCCGGGACTATGGCTACACCTTC. This sequence encodes CASSQEGDSRDYGYTF. The chain joins TRBV4-1 to TRBJ1-2, with 7 bases aligning to TRBD1. V lost 0 bases and J lost 3; bases outside the gene matches: 7. CDR3 size: 16 residues. CDR1 and CDR2 (germline): MGHRA, YSYEKL.